Only a few counts were recorded for the clone carrying this TCR beta chain. Its antigen remains unidentified. These data are taken from a study of vaccination and CD4 T cells after COVID-19. An Oncomine TCR Beta short-read assay was used to sequence the DNA from cultured CD4+ T cells. The template was genomic DNA from cultured CD4+ T cells. TCRdb re-analysed the PCR reads in MiXCR, keeping a single row per CDR3 protein. The profile shows 15,000 or so distinct CDR3 sequences, 50% of them singletons. Specified treatment: approximately nine-day PBMC culture with coronavirus spike peptide pools or control peptides (ViraFEST assay). V was clipped by 3 bases and J by 2 bases, with 13 bases between them. The germline gives CDR1 DFQATT, CDR2 SNEGSKA (reference sequence). The CDR3 is 14 residues long.

The chain employs TRBV20-1 and TRBJ1-2, with D perhaps TRBD1 (5 bases). The sample comprised CD4+ T cells from blood, cultured in vitro. This TCR came from a human donor who had recovered from COVID-19. In nucleotides, the CDR3 is TGCAGTGCTAGCGTCCAGGGCTCCAACTATGGCTACACCTTC. It codes for CSASVQGSNYGYTF.